A selection of T cell receptor beta chains follows, all from one sample in a study of T cell responses to AZD1222 COVID-19 vaccine. The protocol was immunoSEQ multiplex PCR, while the TCRdb copy is restricted to in-frame clones and leaves out a portion. In the table there are approximately 190,000 clones, 80% to 95% of which are singletons. This sample comprised peripheral blood, obtained on day 0 of AZD1222 vaccination. Receptors were obtained from an adult in good health. CDR3s include the opening cysteine and the closing phenylalanine or tryptophan. D genes are given only for firm matches. Expanded clones are given a class, and other clones once, few, many or no size at all.

J: TRBJ1-2; V: TRBV6-4; size: -; D: -; CDR3: CASSGGRGVALRGYTF; DNA: TGTGCCAGCAGTGGGGGCCGGGGTGTGGCCCTCCGGGGCTACACCTTC
J: TRBJ1-2; V: TRBV19; size: -; D: -; CDR3: CASSGRRGDGYTF; DNA: TGTGCCAGTTCAGGCCGCCGGGGGGATGGCTACACCTTC
J: TRBJ2-5; V: TRBV7-7; size: -; D: TRBD2; CDR3: CASSLGLAGGQETQYF; DNA: TGTGCCAGCAGCTTAGGACTAGCGGGGGGTCAAGAGACCCAGTACTTC
J: TRBJ2-1; V: TRBV24-1; size: -; D: -; CDR3: CATSDLRVGQFF; DNA: TGTGCCACCAGTGATTTGAGGGTGGGCCAGTTCTTC
J: TRBJ2-5; V: TRBV19; size: -; D: TRBD2; CDR3: CASSWGGHQETQYF; DNA: TGTGCCAGTAGTTGGGGAGGGCATCAAGAGACCCAGTACTTC
J: TRBJ2-7; V: TRBV19; size: -; D: -; CDR3: CASRGVQFYEQYF; DNA: TGTGCCAGTAGAGGGGTACAGTTCTACGAGCAGTACTTC
J: TRBJ1-6; V: TRBV28; size: -; D: TRBD1; CDR3: CASSLVGGGRNNSPLHF; DNA: TGTGCCAGCAGTTTGGTGGGAGGGGGCAGGAATAATTCACCCCTCCACTTT
J: TRBJ1-1; V: TRBV5-1; size: once; D: -; CDR3: CASSLDRRAFF; DNA: TGCGCCAGCAGCCTAGACAGGAGGGCTTTCTTT
J: TRBJ2-1; V: TRBV28; size: -; D: TRBD1; CDR3: CASSPPFRDREDEQFF; DNA: TGTGCCAGCAGTCCACCGTTTAGGGACAGGGAGGATGAGCAGTTCTTC
J: TRBJ1-2; V: TRBV7-8; size: -; D: TRBD1; CDR3: CASSLVGIQGGFDGYTF; DNA: TGTGCCAGCAGCTTAGTCGGGATACAGGGGGGCTTTGATGGCTACACCTTC
J: TRBJ2-5; V: TRBV7-8; size: -; D: -; CDR3: CASSLEGHTRGETQYF; DNA: TGTGCCAGCAGCTTAGAAGGGCATACCAGAGGAGAGACCCAGTACTTC
J: TRBJ1-1; V: TRBV5-1; size: -; D: -; CDR3: CASSLYGEAFF; DNA: TGCGCCAGCAGCTTATATGGTGAAGCTTTCTTT
J: TRBJ2-5; V: TRBV13; size: once; D: -; CDR3: CASSFQEETQYF; DNA: TGTGCCAGCAGCTTCCAGGAAGAGACCCAGTACTTC
J: TRBJ1-5; V: TRBV12-3/TRBV12-4; size: -; D: -; CDR3: CASRGEEMRPQHF; DNA: TGTGCCAGCCGAGGGGAGGAAATGCGGCCCCAGCATTTT
J: TRBJ2-2; V: TRBV11-3; size: -; D: -; CDR3: CASSLDGTLNTGELFF; DNA: TGTGCCAGCAGCTTAGATGGGACATTGAACACCGGGGAGCTGTTTTTT
J: TRBJ1-4; V: TRBV29-1; size: -; D: -; CDR3: CSVGQEDEKLFF; DNA: TGCAGCGTGGGGCAAGAAGATGAAAAACTGTTTTTT
J: TRBJ1-2; V: TRBV9; size: -; D: -; CDR3: CASSFEDGVLSYGYTF; DNA: TGTGCCAGCAGTTTTGAAGACGGGGTGCTCTCCTATGGCTACACCTTC
J: TRBJ2-2; V: TRBV29-1; size: -; D: TRBD2; CDR3: CSATRGAANTGELFF; DNA: TGCAGCGCGACGCGGGGGGCCGCGAACACCGGGGAGCTGTTTTTT
J: TRBJ2-5; V: TRBV7-3; size: -; D: -; CDR3: CASSAGQQETQYF; DNA: TGTGCCAGCAGCGCGGGACAGCAAGAGACCCAGTACTTC
J: TRBJ1-1; V: TRBV5-1; size: -; D: -; CDR3: CASSLVGILTTPNTEAFF; DNA: TGCGCCAGCAGCTTGGTAGGGATTCTAACCACCCCCAACACTGAAGCTTTCTTT
J: TRBJ1-6; V: TRBV5-6; size: -; D: -; CDR3: CASSSRPSSYNSPLHF; DNA: TGTGCCAGCAGCTCCCGGCCGAGCTCCTATAATTCACCCCTCCACTTT
J: TRBJ2-1; V: TRBV5-5; size: -; D: TRBD2; CDR3: CASSLAGGLAAYNEQFF; DNA: TGTGCCAGCAGCTTGGCCGGGGGACTAGCGGCCTACAATGAGCAGTTCTTC
J: TRBJ2-6; V: TRBV10-1; size: many; D: TRBD1; CDR3: CASSGGSGSGANVLTF; DNA: TGCGCCAGCTCAGGGGGCAGCGGTTCTGGGGCCAACGTCCTGACTTTC
J: TRBJ2-3; V: TRBV5-5; size: -; D: -; CDR3: CASSLVGRTTDTQYF; DNA: TGTGCCAGCAGCTTGGTAGGTCGGACCACAGATACGCAGTATTTT
J: TRBJ1-2; V: TRBV4-1; size: -; D: -; CDR3: CASRGPSPYGYTF; DNA: TGCGCCAGCCGTGGGCCCTCCCCTTATGGCTACACCTTC
J: TRBJ2-7; V: TRBV7-2; size: -; D: TRBD2; CDR3: CASSPRLAGAIYEQYF; DNA: TGTGCCAGCAGCCCTCGACTAGCGGGGGCGATCTACGAGCAGTACTTC
J: TRBJ1-5; V: TRBV12-3/TRBV12-4; size: -; D: -; CDR3: CASSLSGDQPQHF; DNA: TGTGCCAGCAGTTTATCGGGTGATCAGCCCCAGCATTTT
J: TRBJ2-2; V: TRBV2; size: -; D: -; CDR3: CASSEYAGMALDTGELFF; DNA: TGTGCCAGCAGTGAATACGCGGGAATGGCATTGGACACCGGGGAGCTGTTTTTT
J: TRBJ1-3; V: TRBV6-5; size: -; D: TRBD1; CDR3: CASSYDPGQGARAIYF; DNA: TGTGCCAGCAGTTACGATCCGGGACAGGGGGCTAGGGCCATATATTTT
J: TRBJ1-1; V: TRBV3-1/TRBV3-2; size: few; D: -; CDR3: CASSLAGNTEAFF; DNA: TGTGCCAGCAGCCTCGCAGGGAATACTGAAGCTTTCTTT
J: TRBJ1-5; V: TRBV11-2; size: -; D: -; CDR3: CASSGADQPQHF; DNA: TGTGCCAGCAGCGGAGCTGATCAGCCCCAGCATTTT
J: TRBJ1-2; V: TRBV7-3; size: once; D: -; CDR3: CASSLQQGDGYTF; DNA: TGTGCCAGCAGCTTACAACAGGGTGATGGCTACACCTTC
J: TRBJ1-6; V: TRBV3-1/TRBV3-2; size: -; D: TRBD1; CDR3: CASSMGQGPSRSPLHF; DNA: TGTGCCAGCAGCATGGGACAGGGGCCAAGTCGGTCACCCCTCCACTTT
J: TRBJ1-2; V: TRBV6-5; size: -; D: -; CDR3: CASSRESTVPYGYTF; DNA: TGTGCCAGCAGTCGTGAATCGACAGTTCCCTATGGCTACACCTTC
J: TRBJ2-5; V: TRBV6-2/TRBV6-3; size: once; D: -; CDR3: CASSYSGRTQETQYF; DNA: TGTGCCAGCAGTTACTCAGGGCGGACCCAAGAGACCCAGTACTTC
J: TRBJ1-3; V: TRBV10-2; size: -; D: -; CDR3: CASSDEGASSNTIYF; DNA: TGCGCCAGCAGTGATGAGGGCGCGAGTTCAAACACCATATATTTT
J: TRBJ2-2; V: TRBV11-2; size: -; D: TRBD2; CDR3: CASLAGADNTGELFF; DNA: TGTGCCAGTTTAGCGGGGGCCGATAACACCGGGGAGCTGTTTTTT
J: TRBJ1-5; V: TRBV5-5; size: -; D: -; CDR3: CASSEGPRSNQPQHF; DNA: TGTGCCAGCAGCGAGGGACCTAGGAGCAATCAGCCCCAGCATTTT
J: TRBJ1-4; V: TRBV7-9; size: -; D: -; CDR3: CASHWAEGEKLFF; DNA: TGTGCCAGCCACTGGGCCGAGGGAGAAAAACTGTTTTTT
J: TRBJ2-2; V: TRBV5-1; size: -; D: TRBD2; CDR3: CASSPSGAETGELFF; DNA: TGCGCCAGCAGCCCCAGCGGGGCCGAAACCGGGGAGCTGTTTTTT
J: TRBJ1-6; V: TRBV19; size: -; D: -; CDR3: CASSLSEIKGSPLHF; DNA: TGTGCCAGTAGTTTATCCGAAATCAAGGGTTCACCCCTCCACTTT
J: TRBJ2-7; V: TRBV19; size: -; D: TRBD1; CDR3: CASAERGQKYF; DNA: TGTGCCAGTGCGGAGAGGGGACAGAAGTACTTC
J: TRBJ1-1; V: TRBV5-1; size: -; D: -; CDR3: CASSLGPGGSANTEAFF; DNA: TGCGCCAGCAGCTTGGGTCCCGGGGGATCCGCGAACACTGAAGCTTTCTTT
J: TRBJ1-1; V: TRBV6-5; size: -; D: -; CDR3: CASRLQRNTEAFF; DNA: TGTGCCAGCAGGCTACAACGGAACACTGAAGCTTTCTTT
J: TRBJ2-1; V: TRBV4-1; size: -; D: TRBD2; CDR3: CASSQDIAGVNYNEQFF; DNA: TGCGCCAGCAGCCAAGATATAGCGGGGGTTAACTACAATGAGCAGTTCTTC
J: TRBJ1-2; V: TRBV29-1; size: once; D: TRBD1; CDR3: CSVDTGENYGYTF; DNA: TGCAGCGTTGATACAGGGGAAAACTATGGCTACACCTTC
J: TRBJ2-7; V: TRBV27; size: -; D: -; CDR3: CASSSQGREQYF; DNA: TGTGCCAGCAGTTCTCAGGGGCGAGAGCAGTACTTC
J: TRBJ1-1; V: TRBV3-1/TRBV3-2; size: -; D: TRBD1; CDR3: CASRGFGTANTEAFF; DNA: TGTGCCAGCAGGGGTTTCGGGACAGCGAACACTGAAGCTTTCTTT
J: TRBJ1-3; V: TRBV28; size: -; D: TRBD1; CDR3: CASSLPSQGAQGNTIYF; DNA: TGTGCCAGCAGTTTACCTTCGCAGGGGGCGCAAGGAAACACCATATATTTT
J: TRBJ2-1; V: TRBV7-2; size: -; D: -; CDR3: CASSLKVGGYNEQFF; DNA: TGTGCCAGCAGCTTAAAGGTTGGGGGGTACAATGAGCAGTTCTTC
J: TRBJ2-2; V: TRBV6-6; size: -; D: TRBD1; CDR3: CASSSQGSVPGELFF; DNA: TGTGCCAGCAGTTCACAGGGGTCTGTGCCCGGGGAGCTGTTTTTT
J: TRBJ2-3; V: TRBV28; size: -; D: TRBD2; CDR3: CASSSPGTRMVDTQYF; DNA: TGTGCCAGCAGTTCCCCCGGGACTAGGATGGTAGATACGCAGTATTTT
J: TRBJ2-7; V: TRBV23-1; size: -; D: -; CDR3: CASSHTGLKGPPYEQYF; DNA: TGCGCCAGCAGTCACACAGGGTTGAAAGGGCCCCCGTACGAGCAGTACTTC
J: TRBJ1-1; V: TRBV7-2; size: -; D: -; CDR3: CASSFRNTEAFF; DNA: TGTGCCAGCAGCTTCCGCAACACTGAAGCTTTCTTT